This T cell receptor beta chain was captured in a study of regulatory T cells in long-lasting Graves disease. CDR3-region Arm-PCR and iRepertoire HTBI primers produced the TCR beta libraries. MiXCR, run by TCRdb on the multiplex PCR reads, gives a single entry per CDR3 protein. The sample lists about 350,000 distinct CDR3 sequences, under 20% occurring once. This sample's time point: newly diagnosed GD, antithyroid drugs for less than 3 months. PBMCs were the source of the RNA used for TCR sequencing. Study-level results: Under persistent disease, TRBV28, TRBJ1-2 and TRBJ2-5 were used preferentially.

The CDR3 length is 12 residues. Germline CDR1 MDHEN, CDR2 SYDVKM. The V end lost 11 bases, the J end lost 4 bases, and 14 bases lay between the germline ends. Points on this clonotype: Its antigen remains unidentified. Since a much larger clone is just one base distant, this may be a read error. No conserved phenylalanine or tryptophan ends this CDR3, so it is likely a read error.

The data were also submitted as part of a second study, on T cells in Graves' hyperthyroidism and ophthalmopathy. From that second work: Ophthalmopathy was told apart from stable hyperthyroidism by a 13 V-J model.

The clonotype comes from a young woman with Graves disease. The sequenced sample was peripheral blood mononuclear cells (PBMCs), obtained at new diagnosis, from a patient treated with antithyroid drugs. The chain is built from TRBV28 and TRBJ1-2; no clear D gene. CDR3 nucleotides: TGTGCCGGAGGTGGTTTTAGCTATGGCTACACCCTC. The encoded protein is CAGGGFSYGYTL.